Described below is a single T cell receptor beta chain sequence and its context. This specimen belongs to a study of Ad26.COV2.S vaccination and SARS-CoV-2 variants. Study at large: The donor was enrolled in the Ad26.COV2.S arm of the COV1001 trial.

The data were produced by immunoSEQ multiplex PCR, yet TCRdb's version contains in-frame clones alone and is incomplete. The profile shows a few hundred thousand clones, approximately 90% of them singletons. This CDR3 region has 13 residues. V lost 3 bases to trimming and J lost 4 bases, with 9 bases between them. Germline CDR1 is MNHEY and CDR2 is SMNVEV (reference sequence). Treatment indicated: some 20 received Ad26.COV2.S at low or high dose, single or two shots; 5 received placebo; per-sample allocation not given. Sample collection was performed on day 63 after the first vaccine or placebo injection.

This clonotype was sampled from a person aged 18-60 years who received the Ad26.COV2.S COVID-19 vaccine or a placebo. The V call is TRBV27, the J call TRBJ1-1; no reliable D call. Sample: peripheral blood, taken in a trial of Ad26.COV2.S vaccine versus placebo. The CDR3 spells CASSFRRFTEAFF. CDR3 DNA: TGTGCCAGCAGTTTTCGGAGGTTCACTGAAGCTTTCTTT.